The following is a T cell receptor (beta chain) sequence with its context. The sample comes from a study of glioma-infiltrating T cells after dendritic cell vaccination. CDR1 is SGHVS and CDR2 is FNYEAQ in the germline V gene. The CDR3 length is 16 residues. V dropped 5 bases and J dropped 2; count of bases not matched to a gene: 11. Amplification used 60 V beta primers and 13 J beta primers. Profiled with immunoSEQ multiplex PCR; TCRdb holds only in-frame clones, not every one. The table shows approximately 90,000 clones, with under 90% occurring only once. The source material was blood, sampled before dendritic cell vaccination. This sequence originates from a human donor with glioblastoma. The gene calls are TRBV7-6 and TRBJ2-7, with 8 bases matching TRBD1. The CDR3 DNA follows: TGTGCCAGCAGCCGGGGACAGGCCAGTTCTGCCTACGAGCAGTACTTC. Protein: CASSRGQASSAYEQYF.